The 29 T cell receptor beta chains presented below share a single source sample, sequenced in a study of blood T cell repertoires in COVID-19. The method was immunoSEQ multiplex PCR; TCRdb's version includes in-frame clones alone and lacks a portion of them. The sample records about 97,000 clones, around 90% being singletons. Sequencing input: peripheral blood. These receptor sequences come from a man between 50 and 59 years old with acute or convalescent COVID-19.

This chain connects TRBV24-1 to TRBJ1-5; weak D call: TRBD1 (5 bases). Germline V gene sequence: CDR1 KGHDR, CDR2 SFDVKD. Trimming removed 4 bases at V and 6 bases at J, with 9 bases between. CDR3 length equals 13 residues. DNA for the CDR3: TGTGCCACCAGTGACGCAGGGATTCAGCCCCAGCATTTT. This translates into CATSDAGIQPQHF.

This chain links TRBV10-3 with TRBJ2-7; 7 nucleotides align to TRBD1. The CDR3 loop spans 14 amino acids. The germline CDR1 and CDR2 sequences are ENHRY and SYGVKD. Trimming at V came to 5 bases and at J to 2 bases, leaving 6 bases not matched to a gene. The DNA for the CDR3 is TGTGCCATCAGTCCCGGGACAGCGACCTACGAGCAGTACTTC. It is translated as CAISPGTATYEQYF.

The chain links TRBV6-6 to TRBJ1-3; 7 nucleotides match TRBD1. Germline lookup yields CDR1 MNHNY and CDR2 SVGAGI (reference sequence). The CDR3 runs to 15 residues. The junction had 7 bases not matched to a gene; V was cut back by 2 bases and J by 6 bases. CDR3 amino acids: CASSYPKGAENTIYF. DNA of the CDR3: TGTGCCAGCAGTTACCCCAAGGGGGCCGAAAACACCATATATTTT.

V usage is TRBV5-4 and J usage is TRBJ2-7, with D perhaps matching TRBD2 (6 bases). The germline V gene encodes CDR1 SGHNT and CDR2 YYREEE (reference sequence). V dropped 0 bases and J dropped 3 bases, with 13 bases sitting between them. The CDR3 has 15 residues. CDR3 protein: CASSLEYGGNYEQYF. CDR3 nucleotides: TGTGCCAGCAGCTTGGAGTACGGGGGAAACTACGAGCAGTACTTC.

The rearrangement uses TRBV3-1 (or the pseudogene TRBV3-2) and TRBJ2-5, with 7 nucleotides matching TRBD2. The CDR3 is 15 residues long. CDR1 is LGHDT, CDR2 YNNKEL, per germline (reference sequence). Unmatched junction bases numbered 4, after V lost 0 bases and J lost 3 bases. CDR3 sequence reads: CASSQDPSGEETQYF. The CDR3 DNA follows: TGTGCCAGCAGCCAAGACCCTAGCGGTGAAGAGACCCAGTACTTC.

The chain recombines TRBV12-3 or TRBV12-4 with TRBJ2-1, with D possibly matching TRBD2 (5 bases). V was pared by 7 bases and J by 9 bases, with 16 bases between. The length of the CDR3 is 13 residues. The CDR3 nucleotides are TGTGCCAGCATCCTCCCGGGGTCGGGTGAGCAGTTCTTC. Amino acids: CASILPGSGEQFF.

This clone appeared a few times. The chain carries TRBV27 and TRBJ2-1, with 8 bases fitting TRBD2. Germline loops: CDR1 MNHEY, CDR2 SMNVEV (reference sequence). Trimming cost V 2 bases and J 3 bases; bases outside gene matches: 9. The CDR3 has 17 residues. CDR3: CASSLAGGDTFYNEQFF. The CDR3 DNA reads TGTGCCAGCAGTTTAGCCGGGGGGGATACATTCTACAATGAGCAGTTCTTC.

The chain joins TRBV3-1 (or the pseudogene TRBV3-2) to TRBJ2-1; a weak D match, TRBD2 (7 bases). V lost 0 bases and J lost 4, with 16 bases in between. Germline values: CDR1 LGHDT, CDR2 YNNKEL (reference sequence). The CDR3 is 17 residues long. The CDR3 is CASSQDYAGALYNEQFF. For the CDR3, the DNA is TGTGCCAGCAGCCAAGATTATGCGGGGGCCCTTTACAATGAGCAGTTCTTC.

The CDR3 loop reads CASSLLGGPTEAFF. The CDR3 DNA reads TGTGCCAGCAGTTTATTGGGGGGGCCCACTGAAGCTTTCTTT. The rearrangement uses TRBV28 and TRBJ1-1; tentative D call: TRBD1 (6 bases). Germline assignment: CDR1 MDHEN and CDR2 SYDVKM. CDR3 length equals 14 residues. Trimming took 1 base from V and 4 from J, leaving 10 bases between them.

This clone was seen once. As DNA, the CDR3 is TGTGCCAGTAGTCCCGGGAAGAACTACGAGCAGTACTTC. Translating gives CASSPGKNYEQYF. V gene TRBV19 combines with J gene TRBJ2-7; tentative D call: TRBD2 (5 bases). Germline V gene sequence: CDR1 LNHDA, CDR2 SQIVND (reference sequence). This CDR3 is built from 13 residues. Trimming stripped 5 bases from V and 3 bases from J, with 11 bases between.

The CDR3 is CAWRPGQGINNSPLHF. In DNA, the CDR3 is TGTGCCTGGAGACCTGGACAGGGAATAAATAATTCACCCCTCCACTTT. The J gene is TRBJ1-6, the V gene TRBV30; 8 bases are shared with TRBD1. V shed 3 bases, J shed 5 bases, and the junction held 9 bases outside the gene matches. In germline, CDR1 is GTSNPN, CDR2 SVGIG (reference sequence). The CDR3 covers 16 residues.

The chain uses TRBV28 and TRBJ1-4; TRBD1 agrees at 7 bases. V was pared by 1 base and J by 4 bases, with 12 bases of the junction left unmatched. The CDR3 length is 18 residues. Germline-derived CDR1 and CDR2 are MDHEN and SYDVKM. This CDR3 reads CASSLFRQGDVDNEKLFF. For the CDR3, the DNA is TGTGCCAGCAGTTTATTCCGGCAGGGGGACGTAGATAATGAAAAACTGTTTTTT.

The CDR3 DNA sequence: TGTGCCACCAGCAGAGATCCGGGACAGGGTTACGAGCAGTACTTC. It translates to CATSRDPGQGYEQYF. The rearrangement joins TRBV15 to TRBJ2-7; 9 bases fit TRBD1. The length of the CDR3 is 15 residues. V lost 0 bases to trimming and J lost 4 bases; unmatched junction nucleotides: 4. Germline CDR1 LNHNV, CDR2 YYDKDF (reference sequence). The full variable domain, completed using reference TRBV15 and TRBJ2-7, is DAMVIQNPRYQVTQFGKPVTLSCSQTLNHNVMYWYQQKSSQAPKLLFHYYDKDFNNEADTPDNFQSRRPNTSFCFLDIRSPGLGDTAMYLCATSRDPGQGYEQYFGPGTRLTVT.

The chain recombines TRBV7-9 with TRBJ1-4; D remains unclear. The germline V gene encodes CDR1 SEHNR and CDR2 FQNEAQ (reference sequence). The germline V and J ends were trimmed by 5 bases and 0 bases, with 7 bases remaining between them. The CDR3 is 14 amino acids. The CDR3 loop reads CASSRATTNEKLFF. The CDR3 coding sequence is TGTGCCAGCAGCAGGGCTACAACTAATGAAAAACTGTTTTTT.

CDR3 protein: CSSGDLVGSHEQFF. The CDR3 DNA reads as TGCAGCTCCGGGGACTTGGTCGGTTCCCATGAGCAGTTCTTC. This rearrangement joins TRBV29-1 to TRBJ2-1; perhaps TRBD2 as D (6 bases). V was clipped by 8 bases and J by 8 bases, with 22 bases between them. The CDR3 contains 14 residues. The germline V gene encodes CDR1 SQVTM and CDR2 ANQGSEA.

V gene TRBV5-8 combines with J gene TRBJ1-1, with 7 bases aligning to TRBD1. The length of the CDR3 is 15 residues. The V gene's germline CDR1 is SGHTS and CDR2 YDEGEE. The ends lost 2 bases at V and 2 bases at J; junction bases unmatched: 6. The DNA of the CDR3 is TGTGCCAGCAGCTTCACCCGACAGGGAAACACTGAAGCTTTCTTT. Translating gives CASSFTRQGNTEAFF.

The chain has TRBV6-5 and TRBJ2-7; TRBD1 agrees at 7 bases. The V and J ends lost 8 bases and 5 bases, in that order; junction bases with no gene match: 12. Germline V gene data show CDR1 as MNHEY and CDR2 as SVGAGI. The CDR3 length is 14 residues. The CDR3 nucleotides read TGTGCCAGCGCCCGAGACAGGGCTACCGACGAGCAGTACTTC. The encoded protein is CASARDRATDEQYF.

CDR3 sequence reads: CASSPRRRDRGPEAFF. CDR3 DNA sequence: TGTGCCAGCAGCCCCCGGAGGCGGGACAGGGGCCCTGAAGCTTTCTTT. This chain uses TRBV9 with TRBJ1-1, with TRBD1 identical over 10 bases. V trimming: 4 bases; J trimming: 6 bases; junction bases outside the gene matches: 12. Per germline, CDR1 SGDLS and CDR2 YYNGEE. The CDR3 length is 16 residues.

The CDR3 region has the DNA TGTGCCAGCAGGCCCGGGACAGCTACGGAGCAGTACTTC. This codes for CASRPGTATEQYF. The J gene is TRBJ2-7, the V gene TRBV25-1, with 7 bases that match TRBD1. V shed 6 bases and J 7 bases; nucleotides not matched to a gene: 9. Per germline, CDR1 MGHDK and CDR2 SYGVNS. The CDR3 extends over 13 amino acids.

V is TRBV4-2 and J is TRBJ2-5; unclear D gene. Germline V gives CDR1 LGHNA, CDR2 YNFKEQ. V lost 0 bases and J lost 5, with 10 bases in between. The CDR3 is 14 amino acids. The CDR3 sequence: CASSQDLRLETQYF. Written as DNA, the CDR3 is TGTGCCAGCAGCCAAGACCTCCGTTTGGAGACCCAGTACTTC.

The chain employs TRBV11-1 and TRBJ1-1; 9 nucleotides agree with TRBD1. This CDR3 spans 15 amino acids. V lost 4 bases, J lost 4 bases, and 7 bases stayed unmatched. CDR1 and CDR2 from the germline V gene are SGHAT and FQDESV (reference sequence). CDR3 protein: CASSSETGGSTEAFF. CDR3 coding DNA: TGTGCCAGCAGCTCGGAGACAGGGGGATCCACTGAAGCTTTCTTT.

The V and J genes are TRBV23-1 and TRBJ1-1; D may be TRBD1 (6 bases). TRBV23-1 is reported as an ORF; its role is uncertain. Deletions cut 6 bases from V and 6 bases from J, with 14 bases between. This CDR3 has 13 amino acids. The CDR3 reads CASSPGAGAEAFF. For the CDR3, the DNA is TGCGCCAGCAGCCCAGGGGCGGGGGCTGAAGCTTTCTTT.

The chain links TRBV27 to TRBJ1-5, with a weak D call TRBD1 (6 bases). This CDR3 comprises 15 residues. Germline V CDR1 and CDR2: MNHEY, SMNVEV (reference sequence). The V end lost 8 bases, the J end lost 4 bases, and 18 bases lay between the germline ends. The CDR3 reads CASGSDRLTNQPQHF. The CDR3 DNA follows: TGTGCCAGCGGGTCAGACAGGCTCACAAATCAGCCCCAGCATTTT.

This clone was seen once. The gene calls are TRBV5-1 and TRBJ1-4, with a possible D match to TRBD1 (5 bases). The CDR3 has 15 residues. V was pared by 4 bases and J by 0 bases, with 10 bases between. Germline lookup yields CDR1 SGHRS and CDR2 YFSETQ. The CDR3 region is CASSATGATNEKLFF. In DNA, the CDR3 is TGCGCCAGCAGCGCTACAGGTGCAACTAATGAAAAACTGTTTTTT.

The chain recombines TRBV7-6 with TRBJ1-3, with 8 positions matching TRBD1. Germline-derived CDR1 and CDR2 are SGHVS and FNYEAQ. CDR3 size: 16 residues. V lost 5 bases to trimming and J lost 0 bases; unmatched junction nucleotides: 6. Written as DNA, the CDR3 is TGTGCCAGCAGCGCCCAGGGGGCCTTCTCTGGAAACACCATATATTTT. This gives the protein CASSAQGAFSGNTIYF.

The sample holds one count of this clone. CDR3 sequence (DNA): TGTGCCAGCAGCCAGTCCTATTATAGCAATCAGCCCCAGCATTTT. Its protein product is CASSQSYYSNQPQHF. The chain joins TRBV3-1 (or the pseudogene TRBV3-2) to TRBJ1-5; D gene unclear. V was shortened by 3 bases and J by 0 bases, with 9 bases between the two germline ends. Germline V lookup: CDR1 LGHDT, CDR2 YNNKEL (reference sequence). This CDR3 spans 15 amino acids.

This clone has more than one count but fewer than ten. The chain carries TRBV4-1 and TRBJ1-6; D not certain. The CDR3 covers 14 residues. Trimming stripped 1 base from V and 5 bases from J, with 6 bases between. Germline V gene sequence: CDR1 MGHRA, CDR2 YSYEKL. The CDR3 reads CASSQAQNNSPLHF. The CDR3 region has the DNA TGCGCCAGCAGCCAAGCACAGAATAATTCACCCCTCCACTTT.

This sequence joins TRBV2 and TRBJ2-7, with 12 bases matching TRBD2. J lost 3 bases, V lost 6 bases, and 3 bases had no gene match. Germline CDR1 and CDR2: SNHLY and FYNNEI. The CDR3 is 14 residues long. CDR3 protein: CASRPGLAGYEQYF. DNA of the CDR3: TGTGCCAGCAGACCGGGACTAGCGGGCTACGAGCAGTACTTC.

The chain has TRBV19 and TRBJ1-5; 7 bases match TRBD1. Germline V gene data show CDR1 as LNHDA and CDR2 as SQIVND (reference sequence). V gave up 10 bases and J gave up 7 bases; unmatched junction bases: 19. The CDR3 has 16 amino acids. CDR3 coding DNA: TGTGCCACGTCTTGGGGGTTTGACAGGGTGGGCCAGCCCCAGCATTTT. This sequence encodes CATSWGFDRVGQPQHF.